The source of this TCR beta chain is a study of OX40 agonist ivuxolimab in advanced cancers. Overall study: Three patients had partial responses: one hepatocellular carcinoma, two cutaneous melanoma. Study results and limitations: Dose levels from 0.1 to 3.0 mg/kg saw CD4+ and CD8+ blood T cells expand clonally by week 6.

With baseline, cycle 4 day 1, and cycle 7 day 1 as timepoints, blood was sampled. The germline V gene has CDR1 SGDLS and CDR2 YYNGEE. Unmatched junction bases numbered 9, after V lost 1 base and J lost 4 bases. This CDR3 is 16 amino acids long. Using immunoSEQ multiplex PCR, the repertoire was profiled, and TCRdb retains in-frame clones only, with some absent. The table includes some 45,000 clones, 75% to 85% detected once. Only one count was recorded for this clone. Its antigen is unknown. The sequence was obtained from an adult with an advanced solid tumor such as melanoma, head and neck, liver or kidney cancer. This specimen was CD4+ or CD8+ T cells sorted from blood, taken in a trial of the OX40 agonist ivuxolimab. The chain links TRBV9 to TRBJ2-5, with 8 bases that match TRBD2. The CDR3: CASSVSSGLEGETQYF. CDR3 sequence (DNA): TGTGCCAGCAGCGTATCCTCGGGACTAGAAGGAGAGACCCAGTACTTC.